The text below deals with one T cell receptor (beta chain). Repertoires were generated with immunoSEQ multiplex PCR, while TCRdb's copy carries only in-frame clones and drops some. Here the sample spans over 2 million clones, less than 95% being singletons. This specimen belongs to a study of shared clonotypes between healthy human individuals. Germline V gives CDR1 MGHRA, CDR2 YSYEKL. V was clipped by 1 base and J by 9 bases; unmatched bases: 6. This CDR3 spans 15 amino acids. Terminally differentiated effector memory CD45RA+ cells were left out of the naive CD8 fraction, which was CD45RO-negative and positively selected for CCR7.

The receptor's source is a man younger than 35 in good health. The genes are TRBV4-1 and TRBJ1-6; 7 bases are shared with TRBD1. Sequenced sample: naive CD8+ T cells sorted from blood. CDR3 sequence: CASSQVETGISPLHF. DNA of the CDR3: TGCGCCAGCAGCCAAGTCGAGACAGGGATTTCACCCCTCCACTTT.